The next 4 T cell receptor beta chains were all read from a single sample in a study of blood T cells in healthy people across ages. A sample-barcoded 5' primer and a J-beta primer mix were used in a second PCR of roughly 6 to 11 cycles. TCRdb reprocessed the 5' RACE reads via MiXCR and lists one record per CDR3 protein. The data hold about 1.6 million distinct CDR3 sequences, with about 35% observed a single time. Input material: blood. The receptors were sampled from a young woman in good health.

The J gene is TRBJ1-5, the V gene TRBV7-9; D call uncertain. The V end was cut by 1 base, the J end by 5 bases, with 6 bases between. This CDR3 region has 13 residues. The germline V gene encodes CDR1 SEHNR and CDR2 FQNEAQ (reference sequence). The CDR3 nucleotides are TGTGCCAGCAGCTTAGTCTCCCATCAGCCCCAGCATTTT. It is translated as CASSLVSHQPQHF. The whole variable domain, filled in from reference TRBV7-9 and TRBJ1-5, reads DTGVSQNPRHKITKRGQNVTFRCDPISEHNRLYWYRQTLGQGPEFLTYFQNEAQLEKSRLLSDRFSAERPKGSFSTLEIQRTEQGDSAMYLCASSLVSHQPQHFGDGTRLSIL.

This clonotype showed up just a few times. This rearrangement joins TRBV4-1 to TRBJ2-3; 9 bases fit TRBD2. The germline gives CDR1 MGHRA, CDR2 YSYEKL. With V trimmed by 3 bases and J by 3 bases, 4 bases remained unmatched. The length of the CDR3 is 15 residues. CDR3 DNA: TGCGCCAGCAGCCAGGGACTAGCTAGGACAGATACGCAGTATTTT. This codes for CASSQGLARTDTQYF.

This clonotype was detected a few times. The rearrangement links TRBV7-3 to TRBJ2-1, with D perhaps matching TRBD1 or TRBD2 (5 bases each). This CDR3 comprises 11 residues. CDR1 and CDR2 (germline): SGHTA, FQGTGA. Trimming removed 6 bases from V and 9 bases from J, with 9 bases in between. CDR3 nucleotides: TGTGCCAGCAGGGGGGTGGGTGAGCAGTTCTTC. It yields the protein CASRGVGEQFF.

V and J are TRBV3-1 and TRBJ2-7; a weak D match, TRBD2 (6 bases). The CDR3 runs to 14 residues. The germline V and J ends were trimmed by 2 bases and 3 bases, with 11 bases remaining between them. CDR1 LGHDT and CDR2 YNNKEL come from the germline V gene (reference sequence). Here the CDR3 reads CASSQNKGGYEQYF. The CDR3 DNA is TGTGCCAGCAGCCAAAATAAGGGAGGCTACGAGCAGTACTTC.